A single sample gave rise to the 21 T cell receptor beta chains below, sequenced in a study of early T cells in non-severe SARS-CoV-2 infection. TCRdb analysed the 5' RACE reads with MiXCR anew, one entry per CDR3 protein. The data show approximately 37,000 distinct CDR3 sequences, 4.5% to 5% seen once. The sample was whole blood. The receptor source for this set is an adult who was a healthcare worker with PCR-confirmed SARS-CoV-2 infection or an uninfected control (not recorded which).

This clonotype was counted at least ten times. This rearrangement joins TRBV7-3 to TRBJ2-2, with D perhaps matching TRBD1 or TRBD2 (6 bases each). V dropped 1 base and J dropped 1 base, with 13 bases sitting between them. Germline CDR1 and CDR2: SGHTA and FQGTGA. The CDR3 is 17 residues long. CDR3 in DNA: TGTGCCAGCAGCTTAAGGGGGGACACCTGGAACACCGGGGAGCTGTTTTTT. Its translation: CASSLRGDTWNTGELFF.

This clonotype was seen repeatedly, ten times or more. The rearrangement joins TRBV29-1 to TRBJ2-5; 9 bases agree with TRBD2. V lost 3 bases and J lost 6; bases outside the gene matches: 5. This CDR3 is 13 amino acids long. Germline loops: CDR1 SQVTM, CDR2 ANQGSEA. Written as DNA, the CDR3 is TGCAGCGTTGATTTGGGACTAGCAAAGACCCAGTACTTC. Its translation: CSVDLGLAKTQYF.

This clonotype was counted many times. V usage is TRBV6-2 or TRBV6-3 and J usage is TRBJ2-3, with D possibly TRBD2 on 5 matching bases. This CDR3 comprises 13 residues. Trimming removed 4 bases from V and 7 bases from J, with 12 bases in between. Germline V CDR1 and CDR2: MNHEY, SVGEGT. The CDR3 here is CASSSPDSYTQYF. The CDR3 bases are TGTGCCAGCAGTTCCCCGGACTCTTATACGCAGTATTTT.

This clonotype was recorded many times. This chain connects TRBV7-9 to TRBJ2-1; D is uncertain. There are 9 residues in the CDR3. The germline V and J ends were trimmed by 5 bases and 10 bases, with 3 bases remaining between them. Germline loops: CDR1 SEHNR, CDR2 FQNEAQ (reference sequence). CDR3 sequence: CASSQEQFF. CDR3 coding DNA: TGTGCCAGCAGCCAAGAGCAGTTCTTC. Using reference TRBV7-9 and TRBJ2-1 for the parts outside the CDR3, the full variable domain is DTGVSQNPRHKITKRGQNVTFRCDPISEHNRLYWYRQTLGQGPEFLTYFQNEAQLEKSRLLSDRFSAERPKGSFSTLEIQRTEQGDSAMYLCASSQEQFFGPGTRLTVL.

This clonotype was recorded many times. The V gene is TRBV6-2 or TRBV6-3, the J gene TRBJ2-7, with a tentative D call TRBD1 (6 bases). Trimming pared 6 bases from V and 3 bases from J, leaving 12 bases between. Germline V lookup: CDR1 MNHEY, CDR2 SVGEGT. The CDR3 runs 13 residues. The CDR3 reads CASSFTGSYEQYF. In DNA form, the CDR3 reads TGTGCCAGCAGCTTCACAGGGAGCTACGAGCAGTACTTC.

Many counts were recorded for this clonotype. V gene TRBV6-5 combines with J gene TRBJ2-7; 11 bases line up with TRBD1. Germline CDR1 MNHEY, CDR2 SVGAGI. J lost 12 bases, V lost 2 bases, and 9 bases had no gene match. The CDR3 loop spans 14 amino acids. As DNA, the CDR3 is TGTGCCAGCAGTTACACCGGGACAGGGGGGAATGCGTACTTC. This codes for CASSYTGTGGNAYF.

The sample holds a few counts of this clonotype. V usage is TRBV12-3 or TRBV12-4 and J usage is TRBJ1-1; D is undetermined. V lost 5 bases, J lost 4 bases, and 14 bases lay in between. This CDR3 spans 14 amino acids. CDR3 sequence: CASSPFGPGTEAFF. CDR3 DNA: TGTGCCAGCAGTCCCTTTGGTCCTGGCACTGAAGCTTTCTTT.

CDR3 DNA: TGTGCCAGCAGCCCTACCGTCCCTAGTGCGCACACCGGGGAGCTGTTTTTT. It is translated as CASSPTVPSAHTGELFF. V and J are TRBV7-9 and TRBJ2-2; the D is unclear. Trimming took 5 bases from V and 3 from J, leaving 19 bases between them. This CDR3 spans 17 amino acids. CDR1 is SEHNR and CDR2 is FQNEAQ in the germline V gene (reference sequence).

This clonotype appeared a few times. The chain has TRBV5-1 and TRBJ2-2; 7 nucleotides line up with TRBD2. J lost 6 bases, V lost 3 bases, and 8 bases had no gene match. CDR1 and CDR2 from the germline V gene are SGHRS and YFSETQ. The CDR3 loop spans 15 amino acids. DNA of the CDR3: TGCGCCAGCAGCTGGATCACGGGAGGTTCCGGGGAGCTGTTTTTT. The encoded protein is CASSWITGGSGELFF.

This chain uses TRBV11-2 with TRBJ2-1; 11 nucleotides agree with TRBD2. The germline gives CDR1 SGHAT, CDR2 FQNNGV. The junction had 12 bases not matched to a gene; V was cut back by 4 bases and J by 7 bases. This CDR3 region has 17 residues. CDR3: CASSYRLAGTLWNEQFF. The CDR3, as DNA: TGTGCCAGCAGCTACCGACTAGCGGGAACACTTTGGAATGAGCAGTTCTTC.

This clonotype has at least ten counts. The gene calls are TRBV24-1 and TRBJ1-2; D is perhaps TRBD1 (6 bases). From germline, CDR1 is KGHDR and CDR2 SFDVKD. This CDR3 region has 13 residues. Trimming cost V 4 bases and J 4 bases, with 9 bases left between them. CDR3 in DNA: TGTGCCACCAGTGAACAGGGCAGCTATGGCTACACCTTC. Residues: CATSEQGSYGYTF.

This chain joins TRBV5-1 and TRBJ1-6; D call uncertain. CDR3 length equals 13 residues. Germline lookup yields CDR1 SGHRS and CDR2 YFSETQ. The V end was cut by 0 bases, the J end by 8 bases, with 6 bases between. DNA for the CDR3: TGCGCCAGCAGCTTGGCCGGATATTCACCCCTCCACTTT. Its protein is CASSLAGYSPLHF.

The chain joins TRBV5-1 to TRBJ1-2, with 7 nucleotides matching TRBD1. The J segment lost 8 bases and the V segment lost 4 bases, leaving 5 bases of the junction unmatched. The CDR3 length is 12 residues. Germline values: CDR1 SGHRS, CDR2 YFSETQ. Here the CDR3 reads CASSPDRLGYTF. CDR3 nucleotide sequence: TGCGCCAGCAGCCCGGACAGGTTGGGCTACACCTTC.

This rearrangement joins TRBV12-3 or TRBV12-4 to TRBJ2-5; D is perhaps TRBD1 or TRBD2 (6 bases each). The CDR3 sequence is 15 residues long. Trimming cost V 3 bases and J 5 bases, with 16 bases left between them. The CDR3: CASSFPGGTTETQYF. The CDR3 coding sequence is TGTGCCAGCAGTTTTCCCGGGGGCACGACGGAGACCCAGTACTTC.

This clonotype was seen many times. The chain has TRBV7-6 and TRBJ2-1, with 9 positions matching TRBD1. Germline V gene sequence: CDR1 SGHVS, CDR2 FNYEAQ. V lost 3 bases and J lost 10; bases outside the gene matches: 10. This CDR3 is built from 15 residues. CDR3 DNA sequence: TGTGCCAGCAGCTTCAACAGGGGGCCCTATGAAGAGCAGTTCTTC. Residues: CASSFNRGPYEEQFF.

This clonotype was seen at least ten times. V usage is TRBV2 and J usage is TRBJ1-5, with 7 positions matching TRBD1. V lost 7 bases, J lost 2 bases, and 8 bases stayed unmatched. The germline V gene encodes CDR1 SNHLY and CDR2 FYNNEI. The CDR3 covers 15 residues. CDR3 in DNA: TGTGCCAGCAAAACGCAGGGGGGCGGCAATCAGCCCCAGCATTTT. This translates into CASKTQGGGNQPQHF.

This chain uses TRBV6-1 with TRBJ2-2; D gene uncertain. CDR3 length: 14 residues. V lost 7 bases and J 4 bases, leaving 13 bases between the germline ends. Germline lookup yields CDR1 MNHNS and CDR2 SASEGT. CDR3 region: CASTPTMGTGELFF. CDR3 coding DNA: TGTGCCAGCACTCCCACTATGGGCACCGGGGAGCTGTTTTTT.

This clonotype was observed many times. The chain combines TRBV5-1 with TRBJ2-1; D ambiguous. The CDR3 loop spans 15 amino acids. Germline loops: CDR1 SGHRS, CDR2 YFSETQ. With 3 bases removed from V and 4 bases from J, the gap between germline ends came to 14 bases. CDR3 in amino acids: CASSSRPAGYNEQFF. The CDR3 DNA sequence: TGCGCCAGCAGCTCCCGCCCTGCAGGTTACAATGAGCAGTTCTTC.

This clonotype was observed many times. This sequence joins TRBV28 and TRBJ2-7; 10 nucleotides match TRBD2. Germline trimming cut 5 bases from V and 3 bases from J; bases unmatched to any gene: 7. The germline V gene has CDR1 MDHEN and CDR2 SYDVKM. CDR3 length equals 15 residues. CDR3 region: CASSQSGRALYEQYF. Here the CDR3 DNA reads TGTGCCAGCAGTCAGAGCGGGAGGGCCCTCTACGAGCAGTACTTC.

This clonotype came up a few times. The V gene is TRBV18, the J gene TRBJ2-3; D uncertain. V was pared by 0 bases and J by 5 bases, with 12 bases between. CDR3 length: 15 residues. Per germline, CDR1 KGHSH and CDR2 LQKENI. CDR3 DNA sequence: TGTGCCAGCTCACCACCGCGACCCGGGCGAGATACGCAGTATTTT. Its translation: CASSPPRPGRDTQYF.

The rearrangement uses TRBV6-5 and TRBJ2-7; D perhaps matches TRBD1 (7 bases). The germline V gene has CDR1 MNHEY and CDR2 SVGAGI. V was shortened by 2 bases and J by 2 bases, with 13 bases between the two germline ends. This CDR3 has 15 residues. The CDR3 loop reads CASSYGGGAPYEQYF. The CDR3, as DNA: TGTGCCAGCAGTTACGGAGGGGGCGCCCCCTACGAGCAGTACTTC.